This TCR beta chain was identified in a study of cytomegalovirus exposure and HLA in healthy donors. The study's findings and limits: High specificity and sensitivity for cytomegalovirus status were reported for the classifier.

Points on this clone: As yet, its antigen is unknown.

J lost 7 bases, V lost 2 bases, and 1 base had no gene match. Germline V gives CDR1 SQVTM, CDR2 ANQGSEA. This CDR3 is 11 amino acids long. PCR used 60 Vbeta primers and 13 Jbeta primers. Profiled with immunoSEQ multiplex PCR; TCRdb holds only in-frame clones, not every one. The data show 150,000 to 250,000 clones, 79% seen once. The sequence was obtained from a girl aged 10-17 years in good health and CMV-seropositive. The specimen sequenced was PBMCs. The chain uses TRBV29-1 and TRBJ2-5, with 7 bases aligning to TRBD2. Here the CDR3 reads CSVESGGTQYF. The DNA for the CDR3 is TGCAGCGTTGAATCGGGGGGGACCCAGTACTTC.